One T cell receptor (beta chain) is described in this entry. The antigen remains unidentified. The CDR3 length is 12 residues. Germline V CDR1 and CDR2: SQVTM, ANQGSEA. The sample originates from a study of CXCR3-negative and CXCR3-positive naive CD8 T cells. Regarding the study as a whole: TRB CDR3s were more hydrophobic in CXCR3-positive than in CXCR3-negative naive cells. Memory cells showed distinct TRBV-TRBJ patterns, while the two naive subsets matched.

UMI-labeled 5' RACE yielded the TRB cDNA libraries. TCRdb re-called the 5' RACE reads; every CDR3 protein appears as one record, without DNA. The listing contains about 92,000 distinct CDR3 sequences. The receptor's source is a human donor in good health. Some clones in this sample may be carry-over from other donors' samples. The chain is built from TRBV29-1 and TRBJ1-1. The sample comprised naive CXCR3- CD8+ T cells from blood. The subset was: CD45RO-CCR7+CD27+CD95- naive CD8+ T cells lacking CXCR3 (TNR3-). Here the CDR3 reads CSVSPANTEAFF.